This T cell receptor (beta chain) was sequenced during a study of blood T cell repertoires in COVID-19. Turning to the study itself: The United States, Italy and Spain supplied acute and convalescent COVID-19 samples.

V gave up 5 bases and J gave up 3 bases; unmatched junction bases: 4. This CDR3 region has 15 residues. Germline CDR1 and CDR2: MNHNY and SVGAGI (reference sequence). The method was immunoSEQ multiplex PCR; TCRdb's version includes in-frame clones alone and lacks a portion of them. The sample yields about 220,000 clones, around 84% seen once. This clonotype originated in a man aged 45-65 years who had recovered from COVID-19. This sequence joins TRBV6-6 and TRBJ2-1; 10 nucleotides line up with TRBD2. The material sequenced was peripheral blood. CDR3 region: CASSPGLALYNEQFF. For the CDR3, the DNA is TGTGCCAGCAGTCCGGGACTAGCGCTCTACAATGAGCAGTTCTTC.